This T cell receptor beta chain was sequenced during a study of blood T cell repertoires in COVID-19 (dated by TCRdb to about 2020). Regarding the research as a whole: Samples from collaborators originated in the United States, Italy and Spain and spanned both the acute and convalescent phases of COVID-19. The prospective study material was composed of cDNA or gDNA derived from T cells, B-cell-depleted T cells, or PBMCs. Subjects who had been exposed to COVID-19, were actively infected with it, or had recovered from it provided the deeply sampled blood TCRbeta repertoires that made up the dataset. A freely available public database, intended as a resource for researchers studying the immune response to SARS-CoV-2, is where the repertoires were released. Samples were obtained from the ongoing ImmuneRACE study (first 160 participants) and from over 1,000 subjects provided by 6 global collaborators. Sample metadata almost always included a de-identified subject ID, COVID-19 status, age in years and sex. Where available, HLA class I and class II types were obtained from metadata supplied by the sample provider rather than from assay-based typing.

On this clone: Its antigen target is currently unknown. There are no base qualities to consult, and no much larger clone falls within one base.

The full study reports these points: The amount of clinical and demographic metadata varied by source and participant and was provided uncurated.

The immunoSEQ Assay, a bias-controlled multiplex PCR, was used to amplify TCRbeta CDR3 regions from genomic DNA. The study's processing was this. The number of nucleated cells in each sample was estimated from the amplification of reference gene primers within the assay. To quantify the absolute abundance of each unique TCRbeta CDR3 rearrangement, sequence reads were collapsed and filtered. Productive Simpson clonality was computed per sample as the square root of Simpson's diversity index over productive rearrangements. This immuneACCESS table, as held by TCRdb, lists in-frame sequences with V and J called but not all clones. Of the missing ones, under half trace to an unresolved V gene in checked studies; the others have no known cause. That table supplies the V and J calls and clone size; D and trimming were determined from the DNA. For this sample the table gives almost 70,000 clones, of which 75% to 90% were detected only once. The ten biggest clones cover 4% to 5% of the sample.

The collaborating institutions used their own protocols to collect whole blood in K2EDTA tubes. Collaborator samples were shipped for TCRbeta analysis as frozen whole blood, isolated PBMCs, or DNA extracted from either sample type. CDR1 and CDR2 are read off the germline V gene as MDHEN and SYDVKM. Its CDR3 holds 14 amino acids, cysteine through phenylalanine. Only the CDR3 region is kept as DNA, spanning 42 bases read in frame from base 1. Between the V and J ends, shortened by 2 bases and 0 bases respectively, the junction contains 8 bases. This TCR derives from a woman in her fifties or sixties with active COVID-19. The source material was peripheral blood. The sequence is built from TRBV28 and TRBJ2-7; the D segment could be TRBD1, given 6 matching bases. The DNA sequence is as follows: TGTGCCAGCAGTTTAACAGGGATCTCCTACGAGCAGTACTTC. It specifies CASSLTGISYEQYF. Supplemented by the reference TRBV28 and TRBJ2-7 proteins around the CDR3, the complete variable domain is DVKVTQSSRYLVKRTGEKVFLECVQDMDHENMFWYRQDPGLGLRLIYFSYDVKMKEKGDIPEGYSVSREKKERFSLILESASTNQTSMYLCASSLTGISYEQYFGPGTRLTVT.